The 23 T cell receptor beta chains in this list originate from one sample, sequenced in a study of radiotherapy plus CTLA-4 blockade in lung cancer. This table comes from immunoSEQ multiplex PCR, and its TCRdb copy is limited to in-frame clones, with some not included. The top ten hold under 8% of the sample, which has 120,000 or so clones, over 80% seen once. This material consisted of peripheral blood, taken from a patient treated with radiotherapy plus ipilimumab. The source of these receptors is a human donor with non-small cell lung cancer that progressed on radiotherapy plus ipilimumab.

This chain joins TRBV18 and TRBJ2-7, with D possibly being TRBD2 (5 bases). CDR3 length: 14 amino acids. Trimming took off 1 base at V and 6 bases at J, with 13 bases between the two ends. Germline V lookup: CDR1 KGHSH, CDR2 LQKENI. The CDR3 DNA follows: TGTGCCAGCTCACCACTTCCCCAGGCGGGCGAGCAGTACTTC. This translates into CASSPLPQAGEQYF.

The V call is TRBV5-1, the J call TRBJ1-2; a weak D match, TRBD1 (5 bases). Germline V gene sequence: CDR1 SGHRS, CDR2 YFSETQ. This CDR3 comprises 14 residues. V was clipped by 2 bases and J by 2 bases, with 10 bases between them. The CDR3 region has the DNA TGCGCCAGCAGCTTCACAAGACAGAACTATGGCTACACCTTC. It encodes CASSFTRQNYGYTF.

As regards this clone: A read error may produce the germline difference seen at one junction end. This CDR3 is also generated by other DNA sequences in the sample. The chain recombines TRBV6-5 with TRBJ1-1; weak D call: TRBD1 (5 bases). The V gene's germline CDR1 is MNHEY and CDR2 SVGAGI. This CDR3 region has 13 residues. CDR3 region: CASSYIDSTEAFF. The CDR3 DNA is TGTGCCAGCAGTTACATCGACAGCACTGAAGCTTTTTTT.

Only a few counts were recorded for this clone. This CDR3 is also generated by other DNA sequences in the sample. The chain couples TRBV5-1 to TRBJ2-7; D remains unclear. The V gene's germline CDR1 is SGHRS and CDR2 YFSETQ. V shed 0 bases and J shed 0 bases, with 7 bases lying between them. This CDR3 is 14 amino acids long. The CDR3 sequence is CASSLVGSSYEQYF. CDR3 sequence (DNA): TGCGCCAGCAGCTTGGTTGGCAGCTCCTACGAGCAGTACTTC.

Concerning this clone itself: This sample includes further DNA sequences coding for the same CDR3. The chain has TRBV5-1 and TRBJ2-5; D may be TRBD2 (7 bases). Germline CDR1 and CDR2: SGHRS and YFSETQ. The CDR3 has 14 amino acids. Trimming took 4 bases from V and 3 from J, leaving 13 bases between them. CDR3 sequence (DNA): TGCGCCAGCAGCCCGGGGGGCCGTGAAGAGACCCAGTACTTC. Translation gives CASSPGGREETQYF. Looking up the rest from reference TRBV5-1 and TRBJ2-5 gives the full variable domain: KAGVTQTPRYLIKTRGQQVTLSCSPISGHRSVSWYQQTPGQGLQFLFEYFSETQRNKGNFPGRFSGRQFSNSRSEMNVSTLELGDSALYLCASSPGGREETQYFGPGTRLLVL.

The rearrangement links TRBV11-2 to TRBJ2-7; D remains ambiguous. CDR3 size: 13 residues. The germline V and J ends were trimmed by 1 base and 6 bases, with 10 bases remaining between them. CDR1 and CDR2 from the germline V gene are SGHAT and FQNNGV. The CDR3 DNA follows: TGTGCCAGCAGCTTAGTTGTTTGGAGCGAGCAGTACTTC. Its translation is CASSLVVWSEQYF.

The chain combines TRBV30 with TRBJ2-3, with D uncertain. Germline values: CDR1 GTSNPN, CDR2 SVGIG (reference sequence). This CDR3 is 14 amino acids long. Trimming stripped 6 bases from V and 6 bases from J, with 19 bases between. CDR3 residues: CACPSSALWDTQYF. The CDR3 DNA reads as TGTGCCTGCCCCTCGTCCGCCCTGTGGGATACGCAGTATTTT.

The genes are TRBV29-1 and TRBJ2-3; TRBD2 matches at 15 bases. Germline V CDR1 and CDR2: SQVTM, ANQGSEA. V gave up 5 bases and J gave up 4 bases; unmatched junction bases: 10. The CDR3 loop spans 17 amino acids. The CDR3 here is CSVPYGLAGGVPDTQYF. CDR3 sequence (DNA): TGCAGCGTTCCTTACGGACTAGCGGGAGGGGTCCCAGATACGCAGTATTTT.

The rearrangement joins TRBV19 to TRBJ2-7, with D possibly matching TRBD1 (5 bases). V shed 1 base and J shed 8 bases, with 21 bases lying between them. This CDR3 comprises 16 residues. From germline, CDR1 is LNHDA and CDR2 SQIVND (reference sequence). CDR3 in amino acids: CASSIGGGHPSLQQYF. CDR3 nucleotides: TGTGCCAGTAGTATAGGGGGCGGCCACCCCTCTCTACAGCAGTACTTC.

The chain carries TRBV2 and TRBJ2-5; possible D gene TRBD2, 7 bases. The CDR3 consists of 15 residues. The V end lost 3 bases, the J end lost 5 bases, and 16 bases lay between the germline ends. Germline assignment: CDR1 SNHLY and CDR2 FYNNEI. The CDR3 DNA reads TGTGCCAGCAGTGACGCCGGACTAGGGGGGGAGACCCAGTACTTC. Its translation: CASSDAGLGGETQYF. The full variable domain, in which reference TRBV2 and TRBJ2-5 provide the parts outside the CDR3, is EPEVTQTPSHQVTQMGQEVILRCVPISNHLYFYWYRQILGQKVEFLVSFYNNEISEKSEIFDDQFSVERPDGSNFTLKIRSTKLEDSAMYFCASSDAGLGGETQYFGPGTRLLVL.

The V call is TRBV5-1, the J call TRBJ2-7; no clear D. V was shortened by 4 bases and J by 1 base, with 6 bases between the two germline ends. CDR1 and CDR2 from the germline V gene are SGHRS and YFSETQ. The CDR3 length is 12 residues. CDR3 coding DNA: TGCGCCAGCAGCCCCGATTCCTACGAGCAGTACTTC. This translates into CASSPDSYEQYF.

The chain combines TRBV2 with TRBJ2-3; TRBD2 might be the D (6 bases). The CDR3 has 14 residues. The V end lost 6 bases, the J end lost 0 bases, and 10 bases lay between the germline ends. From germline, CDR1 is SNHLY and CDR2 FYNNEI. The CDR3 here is CASRAGTSTDTQYF. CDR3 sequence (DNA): TGTGCCAGCAGGGCAGGGACTAGCACAGATACGCAGTATTTT.

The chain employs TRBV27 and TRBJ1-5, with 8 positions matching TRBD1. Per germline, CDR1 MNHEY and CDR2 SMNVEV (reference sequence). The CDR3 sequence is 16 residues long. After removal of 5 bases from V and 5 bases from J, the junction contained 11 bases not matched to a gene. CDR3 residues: CASSPDWTGSYQPQHF. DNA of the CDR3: TGTGCCAGCAGTCCAGATTGGACAGGGTCTTATCAGCCCCAGCATTTT.

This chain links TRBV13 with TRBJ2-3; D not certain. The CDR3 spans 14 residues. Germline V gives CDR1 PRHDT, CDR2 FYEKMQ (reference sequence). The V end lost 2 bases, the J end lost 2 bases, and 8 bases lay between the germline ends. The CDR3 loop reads CASSLSVNTDTQYF. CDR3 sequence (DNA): TGTGCCAGCAGCTTAAGTGTTAACACAGATACGCAGTATTTT.

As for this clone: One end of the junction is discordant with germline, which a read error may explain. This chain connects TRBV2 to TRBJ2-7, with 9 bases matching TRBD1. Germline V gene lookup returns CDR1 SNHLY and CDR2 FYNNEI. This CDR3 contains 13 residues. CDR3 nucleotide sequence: TGTGCCAGCAGTCGCACGGGACAGGGTTCGGGGGACTTC. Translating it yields CASSRTGQGSGDF.

CDR3 loop: CASSLGLGSIAVEETQYF. CDR3 coding DNA: TGCGCCAGCAGCTTGGGATTAGGGTCTATTGCCGTGGAAGAGACCCAGTACTTC. The chain is built from TRBV5-1 and TRBJ2-5; D call uncertain. V lost 0 bases and J 3 bases, leaving 21 bases between the germline ends. Looked up from germline, CDR1 is SGHRS and CDR2 is YFSETQ. The CDR3 consists of 18 residues.

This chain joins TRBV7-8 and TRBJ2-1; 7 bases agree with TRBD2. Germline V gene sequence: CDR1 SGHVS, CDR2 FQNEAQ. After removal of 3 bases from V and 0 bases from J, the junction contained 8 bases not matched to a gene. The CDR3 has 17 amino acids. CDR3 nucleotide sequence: TGTGCCAGCAGCTTGGAGGTGCGGGAGAGCTCCTACAATGAGCAGTTCTTC. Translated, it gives CASSLEVRESSYNEQFF.

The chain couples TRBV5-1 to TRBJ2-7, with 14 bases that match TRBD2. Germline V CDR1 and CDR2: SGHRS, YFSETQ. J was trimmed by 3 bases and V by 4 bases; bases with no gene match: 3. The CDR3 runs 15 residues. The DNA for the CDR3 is TGCGCCAGCAGCGCTGGGACTAGCGGGAGCTACGAGCAGTACTTC. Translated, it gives CASSAGTSGSYEQYF.

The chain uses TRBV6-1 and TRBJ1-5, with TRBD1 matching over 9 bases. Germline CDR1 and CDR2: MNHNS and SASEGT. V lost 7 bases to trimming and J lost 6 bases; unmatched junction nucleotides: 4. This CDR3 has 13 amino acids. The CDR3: CASTGQGVQPQHF. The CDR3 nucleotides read TGTGCCAGCACGGGACAGGGAGTTCAGCCCCAGCATTTT.

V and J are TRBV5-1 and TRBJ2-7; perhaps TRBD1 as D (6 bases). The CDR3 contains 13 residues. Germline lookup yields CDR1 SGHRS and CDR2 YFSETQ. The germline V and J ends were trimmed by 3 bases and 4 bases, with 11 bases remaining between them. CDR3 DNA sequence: TGCGCCAGCAGCTCTGTGACAGGTTACGAGCAGTACTTC. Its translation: CASSSVTGYEQYF.

The CDR3 region has the DNA TGTGCCTGGAGTGTAGGTCTCGCCTACGAGCAGTACTTC. Its translation: CAWSVGLAYEQYF. The genes are TRBV30 and TRBJ2-5; D gene unclear. Near its end, the DNA agrees better with TRBJ2-7, so the J call may be wrong. Germline V gives CDR1 GTSNPN, CDR2 SVGIG (reference sequence). This CDR3 has 13 amino acids.

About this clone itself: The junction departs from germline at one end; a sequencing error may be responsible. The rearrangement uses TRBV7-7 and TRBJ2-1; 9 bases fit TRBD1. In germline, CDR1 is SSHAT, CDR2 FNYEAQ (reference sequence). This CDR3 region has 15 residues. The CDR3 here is CASSLGTGIHNEQFF. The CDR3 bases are TGTGCTAGCAGCTTAGGGACAGGGATACACAATGAGCAGTTCTTC.

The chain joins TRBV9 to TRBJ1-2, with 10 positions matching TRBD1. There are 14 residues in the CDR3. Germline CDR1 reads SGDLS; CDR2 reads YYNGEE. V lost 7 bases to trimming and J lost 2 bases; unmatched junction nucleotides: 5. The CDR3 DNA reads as TGTGCCAGCTCCACGGGACAGGGGAACTATGGCTACACCTTC. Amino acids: CASSTGQGNYGYTF.